This T cell receptor beta chain is from a study of shared clonotypes between healthy human individuals. The CDR3 consists of 19 residues. Germline V gives CDR1 MNHEY, CDR2 SMNVEV (reference sequence). J was trimmed by 5 bases and V by 3 bases; bases with no gene match: 16. Assay: immunoSEQ multiplex PCR; the TCRdb copy retains only in-frame clones and omits some. This table has 2,100,000 or so clones, roughly 95% appearing once. CD4+ cells underwent separation, giving CD45RA+ naive and CD45RA-negative memory subsets. Study-wide findings and caveats: Sequencing depth was expected to affect clonotype sharing among donors.

On this clone itself: Its cognate antigen is unknown.

The TCR originated in a man younger than 35 in good health. The sample consisted of naive CD4+ T cells sorted from blood. Subset defined: CD45RA+ positively selected. V usage is TRBV27 and J usage is TRBJ2-5, with 12 bases matching TRBD2. The CDR3 DNA sequence: TGTGCCAGCAGTTTCCAGGGAAAAAGACTAGCGGGAGATTGGGAGACCCAGTACTTC. It yields the protein CASSFQGKRLAGDWETQYF.